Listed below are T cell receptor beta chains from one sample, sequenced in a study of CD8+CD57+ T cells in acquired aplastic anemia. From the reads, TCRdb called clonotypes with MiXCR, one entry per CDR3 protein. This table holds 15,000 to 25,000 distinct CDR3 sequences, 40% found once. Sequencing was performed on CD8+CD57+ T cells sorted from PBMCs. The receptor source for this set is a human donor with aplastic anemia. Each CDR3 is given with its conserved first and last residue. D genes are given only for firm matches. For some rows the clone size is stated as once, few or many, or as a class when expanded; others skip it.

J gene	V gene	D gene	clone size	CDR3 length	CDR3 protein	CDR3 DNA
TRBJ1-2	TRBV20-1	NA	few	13	CSARTLADYGYTF	TGCAGTGCGCGGACATTGGCGGATTATGGCTACACCTTC
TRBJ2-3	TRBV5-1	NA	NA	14	CASSLERGTDTQYF	TGCGCCAGCAGCTTGGAGCGGGGCACAGATACGCAGTATTTT
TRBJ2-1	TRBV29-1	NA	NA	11	CSVAVQETQFF	TGCAGCGTTGCAGTTCAAGAGACCCAGTTCTTC
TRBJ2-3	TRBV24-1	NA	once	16	CATSDPGTRGTDTQYF	TGTGCCACCAGTGACCCTGGGACGCGGGGCACAGATACGCAGTATTTT
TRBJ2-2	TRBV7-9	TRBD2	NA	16	CASSRGLARGTGELFF	TGTGCCAGCAGCCGAGGACTAGCGAGAGGTACCGGGGAGCTGTTTTTT
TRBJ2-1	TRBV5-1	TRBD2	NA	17	CASSFQAGGTAYNEQFF	TGCGCCAGCAGCTTTCAAGCGGGGGGGACCGCCTACAATGAGCAGTTCTTC
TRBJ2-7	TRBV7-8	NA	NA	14	CASSFRGRSYEQYF	TGTGCCAGCAGCTTCCGGGGTCGCTCCTACGAGCAGTACTTC
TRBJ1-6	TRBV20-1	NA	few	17	CSARTDAKSSYNSPLHF	TGCAGTGCTAGGACAGATGCTAAAAGCTCCTATAATTCACCCCTCCACTTT
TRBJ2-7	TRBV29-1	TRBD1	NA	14	CSVESSTGTGEQCF	TGCAGCGTTGAGTCCTCGACAGGGACCGGCGAGCAGTGCTTC
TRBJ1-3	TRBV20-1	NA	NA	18	CSARGPPQGRNSGNTIYF	TGCAGTGCTAGAGGACCCCCCCAGGGCCGTAACTCTGGAAACACCATATATTTT
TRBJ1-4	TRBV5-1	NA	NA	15	CASSPVEGGSEKLFF	TGCGCCAGCAGCCCCGTCGAGGGCGGCAGCGAAAAACTGTTTTTT
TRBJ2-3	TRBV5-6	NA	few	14	CASRLSLYTDTQYF	TGTGCCAGCAGGCTAAGCTTGTACACAGATACGCAGTATTTT
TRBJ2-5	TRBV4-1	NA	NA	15	CASSQSDREGKTQYF	TGCGCCAGCAGCCAATCGGACAGGGAGGGAAAGACCCAATACTTC
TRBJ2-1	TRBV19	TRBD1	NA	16	CASKIVGQGSYNEQFF	TGTGCCAGTAAAATCGTGGGACAGGGGTCCTACAATGAGCAGTTCTTC
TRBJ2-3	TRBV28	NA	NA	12	CASWTWGMSRYF	TGTGCCAGTTGGACTTGGGGTATGAGTAGGTATTTT
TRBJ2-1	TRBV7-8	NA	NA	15	CASSSSRIPYNEQFF	TGTGCCAGCAGCTCCTCTAGGATTCCCTACAATGAGCAGTTCTTC
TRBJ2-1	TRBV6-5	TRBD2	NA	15	CASSYERGRVNEQFF	TGTGCCAGCAGTTACGAGCGGGGGAGGGTCAATGAGCAGTTCTTC
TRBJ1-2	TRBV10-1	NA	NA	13	CASSPTPDYGYTF	TGCGCCAGCAGTCCAACACCCGACTATGGCTACACCTTC
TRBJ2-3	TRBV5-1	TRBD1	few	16	CASSFQGAGGTDTQYF	TGCGCCAGCAGTTTTCAGGGGGCTGGGGGTACAGATACGCAGTATTTT
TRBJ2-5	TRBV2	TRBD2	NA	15	CASSIRTSGEETQYF	TGTGCCAGCAGCATTAGGACTAGCGGGGAAGAGACCCAGTACTTC
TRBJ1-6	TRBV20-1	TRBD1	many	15	CSDVGTAPYNSPLHF	TGCAGTGACGTCGGGACAGCCCCGTATAATTCACCCCTCCACTTT
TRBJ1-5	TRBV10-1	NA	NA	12	CARGRVDQPQHF	TGCGCCAGAGGTAGGGTCGATCAGCCCCAGCATTTT
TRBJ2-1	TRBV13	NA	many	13	CASSLAPYNEQFF	TGTGCCAGCAGCTTAGCCCCCTACAATGAGCAGTTCTTC